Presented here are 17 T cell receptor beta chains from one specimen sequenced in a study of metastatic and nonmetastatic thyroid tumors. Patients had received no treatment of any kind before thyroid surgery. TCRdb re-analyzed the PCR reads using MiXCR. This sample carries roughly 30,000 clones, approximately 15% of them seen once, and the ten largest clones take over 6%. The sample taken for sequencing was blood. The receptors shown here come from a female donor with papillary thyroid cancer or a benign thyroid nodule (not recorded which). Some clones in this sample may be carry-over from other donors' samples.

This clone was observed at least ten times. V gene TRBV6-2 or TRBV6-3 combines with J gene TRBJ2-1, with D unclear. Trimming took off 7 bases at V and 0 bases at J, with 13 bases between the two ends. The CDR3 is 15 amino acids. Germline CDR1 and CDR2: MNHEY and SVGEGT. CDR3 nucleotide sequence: TGTGCCAGCAATGGCGCGAACAGCTCCTACAATGAGCAGTTCTTC. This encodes CASNGANSSYNEQFF.

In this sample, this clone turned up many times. As DNA, the CDR3 is TGTGCCAGCAGCTCGGGACAGGGAGGTACGCAGTATTTT. Translated, it gives CASSSGQGGTQYF. The chain couples TRBV7-8 to TRBJ2-3, with 9 bases fitting TRBD1. The CDR3 extends over 13 amino acids. Germline CDR1 SGHVS, CDR2 FQNEAQ. The V gene end was trimmed by 4 bases and the J gene end by 8 bases; junction bases not matched to a gene: 4. Using reference TRBV7-8 and TRBJ2-3 for the parts outside the CDR3, the full variable domain is GAGVSQSPRYKVAKRGQDVALRCDPISGHVSLFWYQQALGQGPEFLTYFQNEAQLDKSGLPSDRFFAERPEGSVSTLKIQRTQQEDSAVYLCASSSGQGGTQYFGPGTRLTVL.

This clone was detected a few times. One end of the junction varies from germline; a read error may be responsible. The CDR3 DNA follows: TGTGCCAGCAGTGGGGCGTACCCGAACACCTGGGAGCTGTTTTTT. Its translation: CASSGAYPNTWELFF. This chain connects TRBV2 to TRBJ2-2; no definite D call. CDR1 is SNHLY, CDR2 FYNNEI, per germline. CDR3 length equals 15 residues. Together with reference TRBV2 and TRBJ2-2, the CDR3 gives the full variable domain: EPEVTQTPSHQVTQMGQEVILRCVPISNHLYFYWYRQILGQKVEFLVSFYNNEISEKSEIFDDQFSVERPDGSNFTLKIRSTKLEDSAMYFCASSGAYPNTWELFFGEGSRLTVL.

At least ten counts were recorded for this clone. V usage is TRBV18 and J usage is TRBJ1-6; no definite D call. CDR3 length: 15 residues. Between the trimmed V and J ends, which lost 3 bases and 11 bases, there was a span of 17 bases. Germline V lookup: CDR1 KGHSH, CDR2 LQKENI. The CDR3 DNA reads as TGTGCCAGCTCACCCGATAAGTCATCCTCGCCACCCCTCCACTTT. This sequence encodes CASSPDKSSSPPLHF.

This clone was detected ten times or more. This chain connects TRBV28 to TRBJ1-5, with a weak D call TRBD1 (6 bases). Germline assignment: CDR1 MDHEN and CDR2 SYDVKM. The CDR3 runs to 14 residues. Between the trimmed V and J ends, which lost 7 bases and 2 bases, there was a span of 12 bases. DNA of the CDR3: TGTGCCAGCAACCGGGGGGGCGGCAATCAGCCCCAGCATTTT. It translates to CASNRGGGNQPQHF.

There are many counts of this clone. As DNA, the CDR3 is TGTGCCACCAGCAGAGATAGGGACCCGGGACTAGCGGGAGGAGGGGGCCTCAATGAGCAGTTCTTC. Amino acids: CATSRDRDPGLAGGGGLNEQFF. The chain recombines TRBV15 with TRBJ2-1; 15 bases fit TRBD2. Germline CDR1 and CDR2: LNHNV and YYDKDF (reference sequence). The CDR3 is made up of 22 amino acids. V lost 0 bases, J lost 6 bases, and 18 bases stayed unmatched.

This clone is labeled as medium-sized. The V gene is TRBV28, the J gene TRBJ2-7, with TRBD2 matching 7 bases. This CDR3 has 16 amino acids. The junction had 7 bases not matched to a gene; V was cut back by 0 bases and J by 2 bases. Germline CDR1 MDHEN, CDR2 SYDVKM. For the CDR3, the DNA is TGTGCCAGCAGTTTATGGGGGGGGTCGAAAACCTACGAGCAGTACTTC. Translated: CASSLWGGSKTYEQYF.

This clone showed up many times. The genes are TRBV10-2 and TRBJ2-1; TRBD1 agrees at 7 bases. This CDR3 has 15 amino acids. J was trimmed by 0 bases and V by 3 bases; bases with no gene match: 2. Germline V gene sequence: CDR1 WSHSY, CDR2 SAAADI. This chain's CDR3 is CASSEYRGSYNEQFF. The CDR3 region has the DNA TGCGCCAGCAGTGAATACAGGGGCTCCTACAATGAGCAGTTCTTC.

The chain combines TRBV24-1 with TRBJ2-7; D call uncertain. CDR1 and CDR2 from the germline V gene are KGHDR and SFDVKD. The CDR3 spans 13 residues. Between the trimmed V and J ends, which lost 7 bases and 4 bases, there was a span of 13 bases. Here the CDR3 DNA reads TGTGCCACCAGGACCTCACTCCTTTACGAGCAGTACTTC. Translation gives CATRTSLLYEQYF.

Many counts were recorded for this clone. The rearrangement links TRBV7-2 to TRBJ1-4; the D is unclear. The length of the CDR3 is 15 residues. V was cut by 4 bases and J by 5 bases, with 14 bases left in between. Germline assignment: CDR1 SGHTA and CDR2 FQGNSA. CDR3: CASSYYTGRNEKLFF. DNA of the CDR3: TGTGCCAGCAGCTATTACACCGGCCGAAATGAAAAACTGTTTTTT.

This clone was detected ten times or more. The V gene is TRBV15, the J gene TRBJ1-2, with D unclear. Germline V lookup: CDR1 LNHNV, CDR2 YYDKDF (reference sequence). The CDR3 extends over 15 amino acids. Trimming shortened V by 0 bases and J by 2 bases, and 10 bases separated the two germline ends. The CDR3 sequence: CATSREHPANYGYTF. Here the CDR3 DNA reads TGTGCCACCAGCAGAGAACACCCGGCAAACTATGGCTACACCTTC.

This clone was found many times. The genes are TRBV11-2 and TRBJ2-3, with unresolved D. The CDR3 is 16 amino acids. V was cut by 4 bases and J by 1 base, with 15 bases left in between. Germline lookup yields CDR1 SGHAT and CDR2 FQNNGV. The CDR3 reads CASSSSVRRRTDTQYF. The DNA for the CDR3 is TGTGCCAGCAGCTCCTCCGTGCGACGACGCACAGATACGCAGTATTTT.

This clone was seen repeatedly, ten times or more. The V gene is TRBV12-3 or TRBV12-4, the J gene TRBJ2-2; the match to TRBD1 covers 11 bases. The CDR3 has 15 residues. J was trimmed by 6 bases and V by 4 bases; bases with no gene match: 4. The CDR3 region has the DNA TGTGCCAGCAGTTGGGGGACAGGGGGTGCCGGGGAGCTGTTTTTT. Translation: CASSWGTGGAGELFF.

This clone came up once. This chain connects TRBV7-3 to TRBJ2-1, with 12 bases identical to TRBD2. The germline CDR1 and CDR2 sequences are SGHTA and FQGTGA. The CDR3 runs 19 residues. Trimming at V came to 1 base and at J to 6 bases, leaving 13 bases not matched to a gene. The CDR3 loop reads CASSLSTRGLLAGGNEQFF. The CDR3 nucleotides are TGTGCCAGCAGCTTAAGTACCCGAGGCCTACTAGCGGGAGGCAATGAGCAGTTCTTC. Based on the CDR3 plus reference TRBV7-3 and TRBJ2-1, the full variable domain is GAGVSQTPSNKVTEKGKYVELRCDPISGHTALYWYRQSLGQGPEFLIYFQGTGAADDSGLPNDRFFAVRPEGSVSTLKIQRTERGDSAVYLCASSLSTRGLLAGGNEQFFGPGTRLTVL.

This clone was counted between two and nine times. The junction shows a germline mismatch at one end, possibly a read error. CDR3 in amino acids: CVSSNLAVSYEQYF. The CDR3 DNA sequence: TGTGTCAGTAGTAACCTAGCGGTGTCGTACGAGCAGTACTTC. V usage is TRBV19 and J usage is TRBJ2-7, with TRBD2 matching 7 bases. This CDR3 has 14 amino acids. CDR1 and CDR2 (germline): LNHDA, SQIVND (reference sequence).

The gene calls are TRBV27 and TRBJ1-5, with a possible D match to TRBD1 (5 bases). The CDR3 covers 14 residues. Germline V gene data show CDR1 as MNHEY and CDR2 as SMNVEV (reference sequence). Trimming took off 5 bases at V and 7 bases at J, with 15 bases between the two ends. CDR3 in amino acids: CASSGGLKGQPQHF. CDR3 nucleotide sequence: TGTGCCAGCAGTGGGGGACTGAAAGGCCAGCCCCAGCATTTT.

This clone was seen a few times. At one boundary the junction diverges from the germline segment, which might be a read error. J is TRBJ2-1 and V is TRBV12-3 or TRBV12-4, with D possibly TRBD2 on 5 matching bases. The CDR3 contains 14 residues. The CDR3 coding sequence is TGTGCCAGCAGTCCCGGCCCCTCCGCGGAGGAGTTGGTCTTC. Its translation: CASSPGPSAEELVF.